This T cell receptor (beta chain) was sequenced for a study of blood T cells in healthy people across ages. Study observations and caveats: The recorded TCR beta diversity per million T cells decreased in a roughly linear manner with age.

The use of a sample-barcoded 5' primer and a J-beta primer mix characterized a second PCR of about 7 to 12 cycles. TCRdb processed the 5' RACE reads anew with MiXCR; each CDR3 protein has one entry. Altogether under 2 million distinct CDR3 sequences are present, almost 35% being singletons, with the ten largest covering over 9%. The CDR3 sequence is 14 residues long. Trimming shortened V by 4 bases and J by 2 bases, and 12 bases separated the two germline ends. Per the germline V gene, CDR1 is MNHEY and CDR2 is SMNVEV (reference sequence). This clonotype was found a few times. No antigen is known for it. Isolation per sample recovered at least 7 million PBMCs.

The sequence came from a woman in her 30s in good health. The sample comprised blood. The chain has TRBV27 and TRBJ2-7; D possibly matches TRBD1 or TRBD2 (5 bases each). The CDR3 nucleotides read TGTGCCAGCAGTTCGGGACCTCCGCCCTACGAGCAGTACTTC. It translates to CASSSGPPPYEQYF.